This T cell receptor (beta chain) was captured in a study of blood T cells in healthy people across ages. As for this clonotype: Its antigen is currently unknown.

The CDR3 has 17 residues. Deletions cut 0 bases from V and 7 bases from J, with 20 bases between. Germline CDR1 and CDR2: SGDLS and YYNGEE. Study findings and constraints: PBMCs left unsorted prevented a conclusive naive versus antigen-experienced comparison. Estimates based on one million T cells were treated as lower bounds.

The second PCR ran roughly 6 to 12 cycles with a sample-barcoded 5' primer and J-beta primers. TCRdb analysed the 5' RACE reads with MiXCR anew, one entry per CDR3 protein. The sample consists of 730,000 or so distinct CDR3 sequences, approximately 40% of them appearing once. This chain uses TRBV9 with TRBJ2-1, with a tentative D call TRBD1 (6 bases). This TCR came from an older man in good health. The source material was blood. CDR3 region: CASSVDVRQAFGNEQFF. The DNA of the CDR3 is TGTGCCAGCAGCGTAGATGTAAGACAGGCTTTCGGAAATGAGCAGTTCTTC.